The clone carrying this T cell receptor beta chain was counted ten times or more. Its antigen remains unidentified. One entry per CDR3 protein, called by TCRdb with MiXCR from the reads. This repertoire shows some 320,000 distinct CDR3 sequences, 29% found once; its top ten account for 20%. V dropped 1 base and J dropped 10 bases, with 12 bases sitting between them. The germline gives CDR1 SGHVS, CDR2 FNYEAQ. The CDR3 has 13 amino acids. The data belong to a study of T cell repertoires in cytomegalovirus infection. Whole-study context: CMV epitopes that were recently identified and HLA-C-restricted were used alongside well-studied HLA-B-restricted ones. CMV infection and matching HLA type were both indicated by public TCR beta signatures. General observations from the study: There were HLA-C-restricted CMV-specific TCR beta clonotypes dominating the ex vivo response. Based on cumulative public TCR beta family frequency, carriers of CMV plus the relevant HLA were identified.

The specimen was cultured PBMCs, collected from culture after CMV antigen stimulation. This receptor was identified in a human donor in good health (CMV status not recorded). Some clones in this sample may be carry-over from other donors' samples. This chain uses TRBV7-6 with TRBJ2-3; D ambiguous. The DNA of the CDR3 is TGTGCCAGCAGCTTAGGGGGAATCCGTGCGCAGTATTTT. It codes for CASSLGGIRAQYF.